A selection of T cell receptor beta chains follows, all from one sample in a study of blood T cell repertoires in COVID-19. Profiled with immunoSEQ multiplex PCR; TCRdb holds only in-frame clones, not every one. Here the sample spans approximately 68,000 clones, 82% being singletons. The sequenced sample consisted of peripheral blood. These receptors originate from a human donor in a cohort sampled during active COVID-19. CDR3s include the opening cysteine and the closing phenylalanine or tryptophan. The D gene is left open where the match is weak. Clone size appears in some rows only: once, few, many, or a class for an expanded clone.

>-|TRBV20-1|-|TRBJ2-7
TGCAGTGGGCTTCAGTCGTACGAGCAGTACTTC
CSGLQSYEQYF
>-|TRBV23-1|TRBD1|TRBJ2-7
TGCGCCAGCAGTCTACGCCCGGGACAGGGGATCTACGAGCAGTACTTC
CASSLRPGQGIYEQYF
>-|TRBV7-2|TRBD1|TRBJ2-1
TGTGCCAGCAGCCGCGGGACAGGGGGCTACAATGAGCAGTTCTTC
CASSRGTGGYNEQFF
>-|TRBV3-1/TRBV3-2|-|TRBJ1-2
TGTGCCTCCGGTACTAACTATGGCTACACCTTC
CASGTNYGYTF
>-|TRBV7-2|-|TRBJ1-1
TGTGCCAGCAGCTTAGTGTCAGGAAGTCTAGCTTTCTTT
CASSLVSGSLAFF
>-|TRBV4-1|-|TRBJ2-2
TGCGCCAGCAGCTTTTTAGCTACGCGGGGTGCCACCGGGGAGCTGTTTTTT
CASSFLATRGATGELFF
>-|TRBV6-5|-|TRBJ2-7
TGTGCCAGCACCGACAGCTCACCCTACGAGCAGTACTTC
CASTDSSPYEQYF
>-|TRBV7-9|-|TRBJ1-2
TGTGCCAGCAGCTTACGCGGTCATGGCTACACCTTC
CASSLRGHGYTF
>-|TRBV19|TRBD1|TRBJ2-7
TGTGCCAGCCAAGAAGAAGGGGGCCGGTACGAGCAGTACTTC
CASQEEGGRYEQYF
>once|TRBV7-9|-|TRBJ1-2
TGTGCCAGCAGCTTAGAAGAGAGAGGCTACACCTTC
CASSLEERGYTF
>once|TRBV12-3/TRBV12-4|TRBD1|TRBJ1-2
TGTGCCAGCAGCGACAGGGGTAACTATGGCTACACCTTC
CASSDRGNYGYTF
>-|TRBV5-1|-|TRBJ2-5
TGCGCCAGCACCACCCCCGGAGGCGCAGAGACCCAGTACTTC
CASTTPGGAETQYF
>-|TRBV5-5|-|TRBJ1-5
TGTGCCAGCAGCTTGGAAGGGAGCTTCCATCAGCCCCAGCATTTT
CASSLEGSFHQPQHF
>-|TRBV6-2/TRBV6-3|TRBD2|TRBJ2-7
TGTGCCAGCAGTTACCGGCTAGCGGGGGGGGACGAGCAGTACTTC
CASSYRLAGGDEQYF
>-|TRBV3-1/TRBV3-2|-|TRBJ1-1
TGTGCCAGCAGCGCGATCGGGGGGGCGAGCACTGAAGCTTTCTTT
CASSAIGGASTEAFF
>-|TRBV6-6|-|TRBJ2-7
TGTGCCAGCAGTTACTTACAGGTAACCTACGAGCAGTACTTC
CASSYLQVTYEQYF
>-|TRBV5-1|TRBD1|TRBJ2-7
TGCGCCAGCAGCAGGGGGACAGGCGGCGCGGGGGAGCAGTACTTC
CASSRGTGGAGEQYF
>-|TRBV7-2|-|TRBJ1-2
TGTGCCAGCAGCCCCCGCGGGGAACGTGGCTACACCTTC
CASSPRGERGYTF
>few|TRBV19|-|TRBJ1-6
TGTGCCAACGGCGGTGCGGGATCACCCCTCCACTTT
CANGGAGSPLHF
>few|TRBV7-9|-|TRBJ2-7
TGTGCCAGCAGCTTATCTGGGATAGCGTACGAGCAGTACTTC
CASSLSGIAYEQYF
>few|TRBV24-1|TRBD1|TRBJ1-5
TGTGCCACCAGTGTTCCGACAGGGGCGCATCGAGATAGCAATCAGCCCCAGCATTTT
CATSVPTGAHRDSNQPQHF
>once|TRBV2|TRBD1|TRBJ2-2
TGTGCCAGCAGGGACAGGGCAGCCGTCACCGGGGAGCTGTTTTTT
CASRDRAAVTGELFF
>-|TRBV4-1|-|TRBJ2-7
TGCGCCAGCAGCCCCCGGGTCCGGGACTACGAGCAGTACTTC
CASSPRVRDYEQYF
>-|TRBV7-9|-|TRBJ1-3
TGTGCCAGCAGCTTCGAGGGAAACACCATATATTTT
CASSFEGNTIYF
>few|TRBV7-2|-|TRBJ1-3
TGTGCCAGCAGCTCCCGGAGCGGGGGATCGGCTGGAAACACCATATATTTT
CASSSRSGGSAGNTIYF
>-|TRBV14|TRBD1|TRBJ1-4
TGTGCCGGAAGCCCCGAGGGACAGGGGAATGAAAAACTGTTTTTT
CAGSPEGQGNEKLFF
>-|TRBV11-2|TRBD1|TRBJ2-7
TGTGCCAGCAGCTCCCTGCCGGGACAGGGTAGCGAGCAGTACTTC
CASSSLPGQGSEQYF
>-|TRBV7-2|-|TRBJ1-1
TGTGCCAGCAGCTTAGTCTCAGGGCACACTGAAGCTTTCTTT
CASSLVSGHTEAFF
>-|TRBV12-5|TRBD1|TRBJ1-5
TGTGCTAGTGGTCTCGAACAGGGGGCAAATCAGCCCCAGCATTTT
CASGLEQGANQPQHF
>-|TRBV11-2|TRBD1|TRBJ2-7
TGTGCCAGCAGCGAACCGGGACAGGGCCCCTACGAGCAGTACTTC
CASSEPGQGPYEQYF
>-|TRBV11-1|-|TRBJ1-5
TGTGCCAGCAGTCGTGGGGGCAGTCAGCCCCAGCATTTT
CASSRGGSQPQHF
>-|TRBV30|-|TRBJ1-6
TGTGCCTGGAGTGGGGCTTTGTCCGGGGAAAGCTCACCCCTCCACTTT
CAWSGALSGESSPLHF
>once|TRBV27|-|TRBJ2-1
TGTGCCAGCAGTTTTGTCACTTCTAACAATGAGCAGTTCTTC
CASSFVTSNNEQFF
>-|TRBV2|TRBD1|TRBJ1-2
TGTGCCAGCAATGGACAGGGCGGTCACTATGGCTACACCTTC
CASNGQGGHYGYTF
>-|TRBV7-9|-|TRBJ1-4
TGTGCCAGCAGCTTAGGAAGGGGGAGAAATGAAAAACTGTTTTTT
CASSLGRGRNEKLFF
>-|TRBV25-1|TRBD1|TRBJ2-7
TGTGCCAGCAGTGAATGGGGACAGGGTCAGTACTTC
CASSEWGQGQYF
>-|TRBV7-3|TRBD1|TRBJ2-2
TGTGCCAGCAGCCCGCAAGGGGGCGACACCGGGGAGCTGTTTTTT
CASSPQGGDTGELFF
>-|TRBV11-3|-|TRBJ1-5
TGTGCCAGCACTCCTCGCCATCGGGGTCGGGGTCAGCCCCAGCATTTT
CASTPRHRGRGQPQHF
>-|TRBV29-1|-|TRBJ2-6
TGCAGCGTTACAGACTCTGGGGCCAACGTCCTGACTTTC
CSVTDSGANVLTF
>-|TRBV2|-|TRBJ1-5
TGTGCCAGCAGCCGCAGGGATAGCAATCAGCCCCAGCATTTT
CASSRRDSNQPQHF
>-|TRBV18|TRBD1|TRBJ1-1
TGTGCCAGCTCACTGACAGGGAATTGGGGCACTGAAGCTTTCTTT
CASSLTGNWGTEAFF
>-|TRBV5-1|-|TRBJ2-3
TGCGCCAGCAGCTTGGACGGGATTACAGATACGCAGTATTTT
CASSLDGITDTQYF
>few|TRBV11-2|TRBD1|TRBJ2-7
TGTGCCAGCACAGGGACAGGAACTTTACAGGTGCAGTACTTC
CASTGTGTLQVQYF
>few|TRBV6-1|-|TRBJ2-7
TGTGCCAGCAGTGAAGTGGCGGGGGCCTCCTACGAGCAGTACTTC
CASSEVAGASYEQYF
>-|TRBV5-1|TRBD2|TRBJ2-5
TGCGCCAGCAGCAAGGACCCGGGACTAGCGGGGGACAACCAAGAGACCCAGTACTTC
CASSKDPGLAGDNQETQYF
>-|TRBV5-1|-|TRBJ2-3
TGCGCCAGCAGCTTGGTAGCTAGCGCAGAAGATACGCAGTATTTT
CASSLVASAEDTQYF
>-|TRBV15|-|TRBJ1-1
TGTGCCACCAGTTTGTACAGGGTGAACACTGAAGCTTTCTTT
CATSLYRVNTEAFF
>-|TRBV7-9|TRBD1|TRBJ2-7
TGTGCCAGCAGCTTATTAGCGGGACAGGGGGCCAACGAGCAGTACTTC
CASSLLAGQGANEQYF
>-|TRBV11-2|TRBD1|TRBJ2-7
TGTGCCAGCAGCTTAGATTATAGGCGGGACAGGGGGCGGGAGCAGTACTTC
CASSLDYRRDRGREQYF
>-|TRBV19|-|TRBJ2-1
TGTGCCAGTAGTAGTAATGGGGAGGATGAGCAGTTCTTC
CASSSNGEDEQFF
>-|TRBV5-4|TRBD2|TRBJ2-7
TGTGCCAGCAGCTTGCGCCTAGCGGGTTCCTACGAGCAGTACTTC
CASSLRLAGSYEQYF
>-|TRBV2|TRBD2|TRBJ2-3
TGTGCCAGCAGAGAAGCCGGGACTAGCGGGGCCACTAGCACAGATACGCAGTATTTT
CASREAGTSGATSTDTQYF
>-|TRBV19|-|TRBJ1-1
TGTGCCAGTACCGATACAGGGAAGTGGGTCTTT
CASTDTGKWVF
>-|TRBV3-1/TRBV3-2|-|TRBJ2-5
TGTGCCAGCAGCCACTGGGAGGCTGGACAAGAGACCCAGTACTTC
CASSHWEAGQETQYF
>-|TRBV19|-|TRBJ2-7
TGTGCCAGTAGTATGGACAGTAGCTCCTACGAGCAGTACTTC
CASSMDSSSYEQYF
>-|TRBV18|-|TRBJ2-2
TGTGCCAGCTCACCTATATCAAGAGGGGGCGCGGGGCCCGGGGAGCTGTTTTTT
CASSPISRGGAGPGELFF
>once|TRBV19|TRBD1|TRBJ1-6
TGTGCCAGTAGTATGTGGACAGGGGTAGGTTCACCCCTCCACTTT
CASSMWTGVGSPLHF
>-|TRBV19|TRBD1|TRBJ1-6
TGTGCCAGTAGCACAGGGGCTCAGCGTCCCCTCCACTTT
CASSTGAQRPLHF
>-|TRBV2|-|TRBJ2-1
TGTGCCAGCACCCAAGGACAGATAAGCGGCAATGAGCAGTTCTTC
CASTQGQISGNEQFF
>-|TRBV7-9|TRBD1|TRBJ1-4
TGTGCCAGCAGCTTGGGACAGTTGAGTGAAAAACTGTTTTTT
CASSLGQLSEKLFF